This T cell receptor (beta chain) was recorded in a study of T cells in Graves' hyperthyroidism and ophthalmopathy. Whole-study results and caveats: Most thyroid clonotypes expanded above 0.001 appeared in blood too. Stable hyperthyroidism was told apart from ophthalmopathy by a model built on 13 V-J features. The model identified upcoming ophthalmopathy a median approximately 6.4 months ahead of onset.

Many counts were recorded for this clonotype. The target antigen is unknown. V was trimmed by 0 bases and J by 10 bases, leaving 12 bases between them. From germline, CDR1 is SQVTM and CDR2 ANQGSEA. This CDR3 spans 12 amino acids. Patients were excluded because of uncontrolled infection, other autoimmune disease, pregnancy or lactation. RNA transcripts gave rise to amplified TCR beta CDR3 regions. During a first-round RT-PCR of the TCR CDR3, the HTBI primer set was used. TCRdb re-called the multiplex PCR reads through MiXCR, storing one row per CDR3 protein. The table shows approximately 700,000 distinct CDR3 sequences, with about 45% occurring only once.

Sequences were obtained from peripheral blood or thyroid tissue (not recorded which). The chain couples TRBV29-1 to TRBJ1-1; D uncertain. The sequence was obtained from an adult man with Graves' disease, either hyperthyroidism or ophthalmopathy (not recorded which). The CDR3 sequence: CSVEEGSGVAFF. The CDR3 DNA follows: TGCAGCGTTGAAGAGGGAAGTGGGGTAGCTTTCTTT.